This TCR beta chain was observed in a study of T cell repertoires in cytomegalovirus infection. Study-level information: From public TCR beta signatures came an indication of both CMV infection and matching HLA type. Notes on the study in general: Adding up the frequency of public TCR beta families identified people who carried CMV plus the relevant HLA. HLA-C-restricted CMV clonotypes gave the most frequent clonotype in two of eight donors.

TCRdb re-called the reads through MiXCR, storing one row per CDR3 protein. This sample has roughly 720,000 distinct CDR3 sequences, with roughly 35% found just once. Concerning this clonotype: Its antigen is not identified. The germline gene is not matched at one end of the junction; a read error may be the cause.

Germline loops: CDR1 MDHEN, CDR2 SYDVKM. This CDR3 contains 10 residues. The chain employs TRBV28 and TRBJ2-1, with D uncertain. The clonotype originates from a human donor in good health (CMV status not recorded). Some clones in this sample may be carry-over from other donors' samples. The material sequenced was PBMCs. CDR3 protein: CASKSVSMIF. CDR3 coding DNA: TGTGCCAGTAAATCCGTGAGTATGATCTTC.